This TCR beta chain was documented in a study of shared clonotypes between healthy human individuals. It was across several immunoSEQ plates that each subset's genomic DNA was evenly split. The protocol was immunoSEQ multiplex PCR, while the TCRdb copy is restricted to in-frame clones and leaves out a portion. This sample has 2 million to 3 million clones, with approximately 90% found just once. Germline CDR1 is SGHVS and CDR2 is FNYEAQ. Unmatched junction bases numbered 5, after V lost 4 bases and J lost 7 bases. This CDR3 region has 16 residues. The V and J genes are TRBV7-6 and TRBJ2-2; 14 nucleotides align to TRBD2. Sequenced: naive CD4+ T cells sorted from blood. Subset reported: CD45RA+ positively selected. The receptor was derived from a man younger than 35 in good health. DNA for the CDR3: TGTGCCAGCAGCTCGGGACTAGCGGGAGTGGTCGGGGAGCTGTTTTTT. Protein: CASSSGLAGVVGELFF.